This is a list of T cell receptor gamma chains from one sample in a study of Vδ1+ human thymocytes. TCRdb reanalysed the multiplex PCR reads with CATT. The profile shows roughly 11,000 gamma-chain clones, 43% of them singletons. Sequencing input: Vdelta1+ gamma-delta thymocytes from the thymus. These TCRs come from a boy younger than two who had congenital heart surgery. Each CDR3 is given with its conserved first and last residue. Not all rows give a size; the values are once, few, many and, for expanded clones, a class.

j_gene	v_gene	abundance	CDR3aa	CDR3nt
TRGJ1/TRGJ2	TRGV4	-	CATWDVNYYKKLF	TGTGCCACCTGGGATGTGAATTATTATAAGAAACTCTTT
TRGJ1/TRGJ2	TRGV9	-	CALWEVPVTKKLF	TGTGCCTTGTGGGAGGTGCCGGTGACTAAGAAACTCTTT
TRGJ1/TRGJ2	TRGV9	few	CALWEVGYKKLF	TGTGCCTTGTGGGAGGTCGGGTATAAGAAACTCTTT
TRGJ1/TRGJ2	TRGV3	few	CATWDRHRYKKLF	TGTGCCACCTGGGACAGGCATCGCTATAAGAAACTCTTT
TRGJ1/TRGJ2	TRGV9	few	CALWEVCHKKLF	TGTGCCTTGTGGGAGGTCTGCCATAAGAAACTCTTT
TRGJ1/TRGJ2	TRGV5	few	CATWDTLKLNDYKKLF	TGTGCCACCTGGGACACGCTTAAATTAAACGATTATAAGAAACTCTTT
TRGJ1/TRGJ2	TRGV9	-	CALWERNYKKLF	TGTGCCTTGTGGGAGAGGAATTATAAGAAACTCTTT
TRGJ1/TRGJ2	TRGV9	few	CALWEALELWKKNKLF	TGTGCCTTGTGGGAGGCATTAGAGTTGTGGAAAAAAAACAAGCTCTTT
TRGJ1/TRGJ2	TRGV3	-	CATWDRVNWNYKKLF	TGTGCCACCTGGGACAGGGTCAATTGGAATTATAAGAAACTCTTT
TRGJ1/TRGJ2	TRGV5	-	CATWDRQGKKKLF	TGTGCCACCTGGGACAGGCAGGGAAAGAAGAAACTCTTT
TRGJ1/TRGJ2	TRGV5	few	CATWDRRDKKLF	TGTGCCACCTGGGACAGGCGCGATAAGAAACTCTTT
TRGJ1/TRGJ2	TRGV9	few	CALWESYYYKKLF	TGTGCCTTGTGGGAGTCCTATTATTATAAGAAACTCTTT
TRGJ1/TRGJ2	TRGV8	-	CANPPIPPHNKKLF	TGTGCCAATCCCCCCATCCCCCCCCACAATAAGAAACTCTTT
TRGJ1/TRGJ2	TRGV9	few	CALWETPGSRYKKLF	TGTGCCTTGTGGGAGACGCCCGGTTCCAGGTATAAGAAACTCTTT
TRGJ1/TRGJ2	TRGV8	-	CATWDSYEKLF	TGTGCCACCTGGGATTCGTATGAGAAACTCTTT
TRGJP1	TRGV4	-	CATWDRNTTGWFKIF	TGTGCCACCTGGGATCGTAATACCACTGGTTGGTTCAAGATATTT
TRGJ1/TRGJ2	TRGV9	-	CALWEVRSLKKLF	TGTGCCTTGTGGGAGGTGCGATCCCTTAAGAAACTCTTT
TRGJ1/TRGJ2	TRGV3	-	CATWRSNYYKKLF	TGTGCCACCTGGCGTTCGAATTATTATAAGAAACTCTTT
TRGJ1/TRGJ2	TRGV3	few	CATWDKSRKYKKLF	TGTGCCACCTGGGATAAGAGTAGGAAGTATAAGAAACTCTTT
TRGJ1/TRGJ2	TRGV9	-	CALWEVVDYKKLF	TGTGCCTTGTGGGAGGTGGTCGATTATAAGAAACTCTTT
TRGJ1/TRGJ2	TRGV4	-	CATWDLNYYEKLF	TGTGCCACCTGGGACCTGAATTATTATGAGAAACTCTTT
TRGJ1/TRGJ2	TRGV9	few	CALWEVGKKLF	TGTGCCTTGTGGGAGGTGGGAAAGAAACTCTTT
TRGJ1/TRGJ2	TRGV8	-	CATWDRVYKKLF	TGTGCCACCTGGGATAGGGTCTATAAGAAACTCTTT
TRGJ1/TRGJ2	TRGV9	-	CALWGFYYKKLF	TGTGCCTTGTGGGGTTTTTATTATAAGAAACTCTTT
TRGJ1/TRGJ2	TRGV9	few	CALWEAPPVKKLF	TGTGCCTTGTGGGAGGCCCCCCCTGTTAAGAAACTCTTT
TRGJ1/TRGJ2	TRGV9	-	CALWEVDKKLF	TGTGCCTTGTGGGAGGTGGATAAGAAACTCTTT
TRGJP2	TRGV4	-	CATWVDWIKTF	TGTGCCACCTGGGTTGATTGGATCAAGACGTTT
TRGJ1/TRGJ2	TRGV9	-	CAFVGHYKKLF	TGTGCCTTCGTAGGTCATTATAAGAAGCTCTTT
TRGJ1/TRGJ2	TRGV4	-	CATWDGQGYYKKLF	TGTGCCACCTGGGATGGGCAGGGATATTATAAGAAACTCTTT
TRGJ1/TRGJ2	TRGV9	-	CALWEAVRVKVF	TGTGCCTTGTGGGAGGCGGTCAGGGTGAAGGTCTTT
TRGJP2	TRGV9	-	CASSWVSSDWIKTF	TGTGCCTCGTCTTGGGTTAGTAGTGATTGGATCAAGACGTTT
TRGJ1/TRGJ2	TRGV9	-	CALWAPPGYKKLF	TGTGCCTTGTGGGCCCCGCCGGGGTATAAGAAACTCTTT
TRGJ1/TRGJ2	TRGV2	few	CATWDRPDNYYKKLF	TGTGCCACCTGGGACAGGCCCGATAATTATTATAAGAAACTCTTT
TRGJ1/TRGJ2	TRGV8	few	CATWDGRKKLF	TGTGCCACCTGGGATGGGCGTAAGAAACTCTTT
TRGJ1/TRGJ2	TRGV5	few	CATWDRLVLYYKKLF	TGTGCCACCTGGGACAGACTGGTCCTTTATTATAAGAAACTCTTT
TRGJ1/TRGJ2	TRGV4	-	CATWDGLLGKLF	TGTGCCACCTGGGATGGCCTGCTGGGGAAACTCTTT
TRGJ1/TRGJ2	TRGV9	-	CALWESYKKLF	TGTGCCTTGTGGGAAAGTTATAAGAAACTCTTT
TRGJ1/TRGJ2	TRGV9	-	CALWEDFYYKKLF	TGTGCCTTGTGGGAGGACTTTTATTATAAGAAACTCTTT
TRGJP2	TRGV4	few	CATWEDGDWIKTF	TGTGCCACCTGGGAAGATGGTGATTGGATCAAGACGTTT
TRGJ1/TRGJ2	TRGV9	few	CALWEVHIYKKLF	TGTGCCTTGTGGGAGGTGCACATTTATAAGAAACTCTTT
TRGJ1/TRGJ2	TRGV9	-	CALWERYKKLF	TGTGCCTTGTGGGAGAGGTATAAGAAACTCTTT
TRGJ1/TRGJ2	TRGV9	-	CALWEEDKKLF	TGTGCCTTGTGGGAGGAGGATAAGAAACTCTTT
TRGJ1/TRGJ2	TRGV9	-	CASLPGGPYYKKLF	TGTGCCTCCCTCCCAGGTGGTCCTTATTATAAGAAACTCTTT
TRGJP	TRGV9	large	CALWEVQELGKKIKVF	TGTGCCTTGTGGGAGGTGCAAGAGTTGGGCAAAAAAATCAAGGTATTT
TRGJP	TRGV9	few	CALWEVECLHQELGKKNKVF	TGTGCCTTGTGGGAGGTGGAATGCCTTCATCAAGAGTTGGGCAAAAAAAACAAGGTCTTT
TRGJ1/TRGJ2	TRGV2	-	CATWDGSLFPKKLF	TGTGCCACCTGGGACGGGTCCCTATTCCCAAAGAAACTCTTT
TRGJ1/TRGJ2	TRGV3	few	CATRDRRDYYKKLF	TGTGCCACCCGGGACAGGCGTGATTATTATAAGAAACTCTTT